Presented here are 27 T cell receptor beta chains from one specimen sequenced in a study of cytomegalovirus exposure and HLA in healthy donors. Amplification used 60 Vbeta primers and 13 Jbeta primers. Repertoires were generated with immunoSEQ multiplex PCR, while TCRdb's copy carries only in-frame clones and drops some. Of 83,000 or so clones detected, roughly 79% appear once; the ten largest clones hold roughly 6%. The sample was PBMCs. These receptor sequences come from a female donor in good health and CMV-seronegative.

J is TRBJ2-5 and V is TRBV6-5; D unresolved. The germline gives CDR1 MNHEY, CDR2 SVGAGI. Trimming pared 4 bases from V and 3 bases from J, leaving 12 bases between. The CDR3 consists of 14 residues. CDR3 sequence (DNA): TGTGCCAGCAGTTCCCGAGGCGGAGAAGAGACCCAGTACTTC. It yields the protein CASSSRGGEETQYF.

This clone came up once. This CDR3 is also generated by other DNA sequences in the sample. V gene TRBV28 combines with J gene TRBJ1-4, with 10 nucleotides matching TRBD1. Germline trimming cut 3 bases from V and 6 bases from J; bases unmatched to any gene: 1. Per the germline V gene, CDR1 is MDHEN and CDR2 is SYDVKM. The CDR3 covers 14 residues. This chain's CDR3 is CASSLGQGYEKLFF. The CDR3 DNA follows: TGTGCCAGCAGTTTGGGACAGGGGTATGAAAAACTGTTTTTT.

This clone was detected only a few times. CDR3 nucleotides: TGTGCCACGACGAGGGGGTCGGCAACTAATGAAAAACTGTTTTTT. It specifies CATTRGSATNEKLFF. The chain has TRBV6-1 and TRBJ1-4, with D maybe TRBD1 (6 bases). CDR3 length: 15 amino acids. Trimming left V 10 bases short and J 0 bases short, with 15 bases between. Germline values: CDR1 MNHNS, CDR2 SASEGT.

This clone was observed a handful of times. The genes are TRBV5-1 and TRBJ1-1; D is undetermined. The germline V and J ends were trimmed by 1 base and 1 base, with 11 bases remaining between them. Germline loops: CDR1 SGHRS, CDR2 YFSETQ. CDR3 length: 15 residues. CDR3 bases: TGCGCCAGCAGCTTGTTTATTGGAGAGAACACTGAAGCTTTCTTT. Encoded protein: CASSLFIGENTEAFF.

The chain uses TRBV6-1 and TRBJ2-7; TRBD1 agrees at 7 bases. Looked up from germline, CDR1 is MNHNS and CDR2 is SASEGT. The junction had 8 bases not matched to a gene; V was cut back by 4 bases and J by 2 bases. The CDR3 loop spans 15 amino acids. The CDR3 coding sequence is TGTGCCAGCAGTGCCCTCCCGGGACAGACCTACGAGCAGTACTTC. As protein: CASSALPGQTYEQYF.

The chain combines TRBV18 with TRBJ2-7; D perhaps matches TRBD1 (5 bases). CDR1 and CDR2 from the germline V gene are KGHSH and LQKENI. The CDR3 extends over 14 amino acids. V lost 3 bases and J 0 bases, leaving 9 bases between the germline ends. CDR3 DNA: TGTGCCAGCTCACCTCTGGACAACTCCTACGAGCAGTACTTC. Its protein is CASSPLDNSYEQYF.

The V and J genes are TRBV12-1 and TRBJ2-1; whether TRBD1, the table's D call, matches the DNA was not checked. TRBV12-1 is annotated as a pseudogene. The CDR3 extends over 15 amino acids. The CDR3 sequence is CASSSGTGIRNEQFF. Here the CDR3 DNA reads TGTGCCAGCAGCTCCGGGACAGGGATTCGCAATGAGCAGTTCTTC.

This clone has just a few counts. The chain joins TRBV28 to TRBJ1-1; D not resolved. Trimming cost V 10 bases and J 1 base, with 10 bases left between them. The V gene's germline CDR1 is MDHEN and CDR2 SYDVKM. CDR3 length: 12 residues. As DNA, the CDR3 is TGTGCCACTCTTCCAGGGAACACTGAAGCTTTCTTT. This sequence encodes CATLPGNTEAFF.

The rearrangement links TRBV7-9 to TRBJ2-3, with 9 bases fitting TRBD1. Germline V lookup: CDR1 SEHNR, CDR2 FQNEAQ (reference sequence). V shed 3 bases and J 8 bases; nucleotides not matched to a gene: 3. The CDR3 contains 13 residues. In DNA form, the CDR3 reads TGTGCCAGCAGCTTCGGGACAGGGCTTACGCAGTATTTT. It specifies CASSFGTGLTQYF.

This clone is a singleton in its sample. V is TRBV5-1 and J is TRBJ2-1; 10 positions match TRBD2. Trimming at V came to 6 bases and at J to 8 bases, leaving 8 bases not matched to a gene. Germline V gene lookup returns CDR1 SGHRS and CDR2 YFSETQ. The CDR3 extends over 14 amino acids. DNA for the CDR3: TGCGCCAGCACTCGGCTAGCGGGAGATTATGAGCAGTTCTTC. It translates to CASTRLAGDYEQFF.

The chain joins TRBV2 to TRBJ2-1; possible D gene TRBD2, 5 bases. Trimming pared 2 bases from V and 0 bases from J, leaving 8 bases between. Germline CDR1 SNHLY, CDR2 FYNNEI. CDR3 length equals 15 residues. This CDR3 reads CASSERGPSYNEQFF. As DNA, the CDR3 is TGTGCCAGCAGTGAACGCGGGCCCTCCTACAATGAGCAGTTCTTC.

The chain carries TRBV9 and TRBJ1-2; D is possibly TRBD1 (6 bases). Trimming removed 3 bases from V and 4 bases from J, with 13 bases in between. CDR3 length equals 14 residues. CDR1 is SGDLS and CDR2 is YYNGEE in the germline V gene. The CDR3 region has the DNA TGTGCCAGCAGCGAATCACCAGGGGCCTATGGCTACACCTTC. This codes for CASSESPGAYGYTF.

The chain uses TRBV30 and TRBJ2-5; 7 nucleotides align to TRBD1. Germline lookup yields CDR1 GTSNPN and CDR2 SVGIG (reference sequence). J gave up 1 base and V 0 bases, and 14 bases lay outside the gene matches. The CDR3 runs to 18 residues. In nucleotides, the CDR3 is TGTGCCTGGAGTGTACTTTCTCCGGGACAGCAGGCCCAAGAGACCCAGTACTTC. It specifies CAWSVLSPGQQAQETQYF.

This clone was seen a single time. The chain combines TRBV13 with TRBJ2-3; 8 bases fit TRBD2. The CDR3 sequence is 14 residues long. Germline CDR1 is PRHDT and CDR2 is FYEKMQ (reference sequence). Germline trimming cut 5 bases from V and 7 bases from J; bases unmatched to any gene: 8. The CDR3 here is CASSPTGGDHTQYF. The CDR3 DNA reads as TGTGCCAGCAGCCCGACCGGGGGGGACCATACGCAGTATTTT.

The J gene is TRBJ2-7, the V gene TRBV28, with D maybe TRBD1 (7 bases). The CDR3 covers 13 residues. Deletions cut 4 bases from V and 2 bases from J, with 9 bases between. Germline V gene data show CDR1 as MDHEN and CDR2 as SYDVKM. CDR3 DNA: TGTGCCAGCAGTTCAGGGGGGACCTACGAGCAGTACTTC. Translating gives CASSSGGTYEQYF.

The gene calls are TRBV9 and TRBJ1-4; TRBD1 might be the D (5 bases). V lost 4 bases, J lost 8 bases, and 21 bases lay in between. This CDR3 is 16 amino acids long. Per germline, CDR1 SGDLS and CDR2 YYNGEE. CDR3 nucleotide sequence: TGTGCCAGCAGCACCCTAGGAGGGGAAGTATCGGAAAAACTGTTTTTT. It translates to CASSTLGGEVSEKLFF. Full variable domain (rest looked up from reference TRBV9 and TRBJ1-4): DSGVTQTPKHLITATGQRVTLRCSPRSGDLSVYWYQQSLDQGLQFLIQYYNGEERAKGNILERFSAQQFPDLHSELNLSSLELGDSALYFCASSTLGGEVSEKLFFGSGTQLSVL.

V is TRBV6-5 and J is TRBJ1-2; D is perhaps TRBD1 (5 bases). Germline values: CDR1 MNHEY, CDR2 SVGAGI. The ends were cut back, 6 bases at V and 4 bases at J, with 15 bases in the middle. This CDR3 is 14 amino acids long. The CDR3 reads CASSPTAKFYGYTF. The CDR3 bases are TGTGCCAGCAGCCCGACAGCTAAATTCTATGGCTACACCTTC.

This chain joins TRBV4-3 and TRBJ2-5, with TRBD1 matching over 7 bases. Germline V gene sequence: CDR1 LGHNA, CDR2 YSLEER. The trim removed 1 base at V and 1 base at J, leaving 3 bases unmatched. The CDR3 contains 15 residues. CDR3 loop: CASSQGDSAQETQYF. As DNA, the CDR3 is TGCGCCAGCAGCCAAGGGGACAGTGCCCAAGAGACCCAGTACTTC.

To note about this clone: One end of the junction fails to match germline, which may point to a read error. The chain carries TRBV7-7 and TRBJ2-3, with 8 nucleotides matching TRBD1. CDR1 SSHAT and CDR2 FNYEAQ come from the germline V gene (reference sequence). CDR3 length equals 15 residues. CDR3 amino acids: CASSLGTGLADTQYF. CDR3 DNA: TGTGCTAGCAGCTTGGGGACAGGATTGGCGGATACGCAGTATTTT.

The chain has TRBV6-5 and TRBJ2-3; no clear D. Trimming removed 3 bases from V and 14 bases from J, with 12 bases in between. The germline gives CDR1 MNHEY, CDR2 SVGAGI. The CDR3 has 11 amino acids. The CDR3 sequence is CASSYRQRRYF. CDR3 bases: TGTGCCAGCAGTTATAGGCAAAGGAGGTATTTT.

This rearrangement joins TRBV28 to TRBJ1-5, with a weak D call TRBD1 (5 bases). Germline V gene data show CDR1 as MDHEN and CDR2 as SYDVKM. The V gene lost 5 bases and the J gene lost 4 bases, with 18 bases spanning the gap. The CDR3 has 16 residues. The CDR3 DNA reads TGTGCCAGCAGTCCCCGAATGGGCAGGGTAAATCAGCCCCAGCATTTT. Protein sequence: CASSPRMGRVNQPQHF.

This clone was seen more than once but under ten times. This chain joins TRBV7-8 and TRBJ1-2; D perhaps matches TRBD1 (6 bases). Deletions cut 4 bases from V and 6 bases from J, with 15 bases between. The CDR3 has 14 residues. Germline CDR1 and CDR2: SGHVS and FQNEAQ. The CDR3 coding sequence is TGTGCCAGCAGCTCAACCGGGACAACTAATGGCTACACCTTC. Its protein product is CASSSTGTTNGYTF.

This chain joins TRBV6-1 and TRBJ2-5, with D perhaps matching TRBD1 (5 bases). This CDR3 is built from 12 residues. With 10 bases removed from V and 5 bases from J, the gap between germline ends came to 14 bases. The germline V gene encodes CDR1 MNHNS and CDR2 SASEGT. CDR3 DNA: TGTGCCACCGCAGGGTTCGGTGAGACCCAGTACTTC. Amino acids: CATAGFGETQYF.

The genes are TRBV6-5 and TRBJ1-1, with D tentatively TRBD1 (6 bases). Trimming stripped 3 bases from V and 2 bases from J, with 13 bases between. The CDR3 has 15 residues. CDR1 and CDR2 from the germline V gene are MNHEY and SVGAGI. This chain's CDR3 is CASSYADSYNTEAFF. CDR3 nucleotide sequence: TGTGCCAGCAGTTATGCGGACAGCTATAACACTGAAGCTTTCTTT.

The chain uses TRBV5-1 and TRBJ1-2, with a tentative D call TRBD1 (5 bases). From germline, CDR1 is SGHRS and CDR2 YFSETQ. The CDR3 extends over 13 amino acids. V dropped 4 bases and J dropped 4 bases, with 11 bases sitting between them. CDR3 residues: CASSGTLPYGYTF. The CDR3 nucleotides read TGCGCCAGCAGCGGGACTCTTCCCTATGGCTACACCTTC.

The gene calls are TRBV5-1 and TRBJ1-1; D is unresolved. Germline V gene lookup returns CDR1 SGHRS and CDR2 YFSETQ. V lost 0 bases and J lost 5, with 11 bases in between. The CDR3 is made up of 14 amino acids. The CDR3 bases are TGCGCCAGCAGCTTGGATGAGGGAAGGACTGAAGCTTTCTTT. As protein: CASSLDEGRTEAFF.

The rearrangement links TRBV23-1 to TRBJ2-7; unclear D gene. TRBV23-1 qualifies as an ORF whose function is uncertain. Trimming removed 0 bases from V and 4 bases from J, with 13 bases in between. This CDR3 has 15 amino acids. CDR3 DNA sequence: TGCGCCAGCAGTCAATCAACGCCAGAATCTTACGAGCAGTACTTC. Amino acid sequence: CASSQSTPESYEQYF.